This TCR beta chain was obtained from a study of blood T cell repertoires in COVID-19. At the level of the study: Acute-phase and convalescent COVID-19 samples originated in the United States, Italy and Spain. PBMCs, B-cell-depleted T cells, or T cells provided the cDNA or gDNA that made up the material.

V lost 1 base and J lost 7; bases outside the gene matches: 1. This CDR3 is built from 13 residues. Germline V gene sequence: CDR1 SGHAT, CDR2 FQNNGV. On this clone: In the same sample, other DNA sequences code for this CDR3.

In the original workflow: Reference gene primer amplification gave estimated nucleated cell counts. The data were produced by immunoSEQ multiplex PCR, yet TCRdb's version contains in-frame clones alone and is incomplete. The V and J calls and the clone size are those of that table, but D and trimming were determined from the DNA. The sample yields approximately 150,000 clones, around three quarters seen once. This clonotype was sampled from a man aged 50-60 years with acute or convalescent COVID-19. The rearrangement uses TRBV11-2 and TRBJ2-1; 7 nucleotides align to TRBD2. Material: peripheral blood. CDR3 sequence: CASSLAGGNEQFF. CDR3 coding DNA: TGTGCCAGCAGCTTAGCCGGGGGGAATGAGCAGTTCTTC.